These T cell receptor beta chains were read from a single sample in a study of cytomegalovirus exposure and HLA in healthy donors. Sequencing used immunoSEQ multiplex PCR; TCRdb keeps in-frame clones, though not all of them. The table lists roughly 110,000 clones, over 70% of them singletons. The sample comprised PBMCs. These receptors were taken from a male donor in good health and CMV-seropositive. Each CDR3 is given without its conserved first and last residue. Fields, in order: clone size, V gene, J gene, CDR3 protein. For some rows the clone size is stated as once, few or many, or as a class when expanded; others skip it.

once	TRBV7-2	TRBJ2-3	ASSLGLGSADTQY
-	TRBV1	TRBJ2-5	TSSTKTQY
-	TRBV5-1	TRBJ2-1	ASEGRGSYNEQF
-	TRBV6-6	TRBJ1-1	ASSPRPGQRDTEAF
once	TRBV18	TRBJ1-1	ASSPRTGEAF
-	TRBV9	TRBJ2-7	ASSPWTGAYEQY
-	TRBV7-2	TRBJ1-2	ASSLDQGSNYGYT
-	TRBV6-6	TRBJ1-1	ASRREYVGEAF
-	TRBV11-2	TRBJ1-6	ASSFGGLSPLH
-	TRBV29-1	TRBJ2-1	SVGSGGGYNEQF